This TCR beta chain was profiled in a study of tumor and adjacent non-tumor tissue in lung cancer (dated by TCRdb to 2017 to 2018). Regarding the study in general: Patients with adenocarcinoma (approximately 11), squamous cell carcinoma (2) and small cell lung cancer (1) were included in the cohort. Among the approximately 15 patients, ages ranged from roughly 30 to 85 years, about 10 were men and 5 were women, and disease was TNM stage I to III. A total of roughly 130,000,000 productive TCRbeta reads were generated by sequencing, corresponding to an average of about 4.2 million reads per sample. The study compared bulk TCRbeta repertoires between lung tumor tissue and matched distant non-tumor lung tissue from some 14 lung cancer patients. For each patient, one tumor sample and one normal lung sample were taken, giving around 31 paired specimens that underwent TCRbeta CDR3 sequencing.

What the study reported, not specific to this receptor: Neither the sequencing platform nor unique molecular identifiers are mentioned in the methods. With only 15 patients in the cohort, the authors noted that larger samples and more detailed clinical data are needed. The top 100 clones made up a significantly larger cumulative share of the repertoire in normal lung than in tumor tissue. TCR diversity (inverse Simpson) was significantly higher in tumor than in normal lung tissue (roughly 390 vs 170, P = 0.0075, Mann-Whitney U test). TCR diversity was significantly higher in younger patients, and higher tumor TCR diversity was associated with shorter overall and disease-free survival. Peripheral blood was not sequenced, so blood TCRbeta repertoires were not examined in the lung cancer patients of the study.

Bulk unsorted tissue served as the source for RNA extraction, and RNA quality was assessed using a NanoDrop ND-1000 and an Agilent 2100. For the normal lung samples, distant non-tumor tissue was collected more than 3 cm away from the tumor edge. The donors were newly diagnosed lung cancer patients admitted for thoracic surgery in China from August to November 2014 who had not received prior chemotherapy. Anyone who had undergone radiotherapy or chemotherapy before, or who had another cancer at the same time, was left out of the study. Surgical tissue pieces of about 1-2.3 cm3 were preserved in RNAlater solution and stored at -80 °C until use. Looking up the germline V gene yields CDR1 SQVTM and CDR2 ANQGSEA. Both ends counted, the CDR3 spans 12 residues. In its sample, this clonotype was seen a few times. No antigen is known for it. The conserved final phenylalanine or tryptophan is absent from the CDR3, which likely points to a read error. Because the CDR3's place on the DNA is in doubt, the DNA is left out and the CDR3 is given as listed by TCRdb.

Libraries were made using multiplex PCR. Sequencing used an Illumina HiSeq 2500. Following protocols modified from ARM-PCR, the researchers constructed TCRbeta libraries through three rounds of nested PCR with primers (Table S4). Before sequencing, PCR products in the 200-500 bp range were cut out of the gel and cleaned up using the QIAquick gel extraction kit. As for the authors' bioinformatics: Reads were cleaned using Trimmomatic, were merged into complete CDR3 sequences using FLASH, and were assigned to V(D)J germline segments using MiTCR. Clonal diversity was calculated as the inverse Simpson's index using VDJtools. In-frame sequences without a premature stop codon were defined as productive reads. The public reads were reanalyzed by TCRdb: fastp trimming at Q25, MiXCR alignment, in-frame beta chains only. Identical CDR3 proteins give one entry, which carries the most common genes and DNA. V and J calls and clone size were set by TCRdb, not the authors. The sample table shows about 67,000 distinct CDR3 sequences, and more than 75% are seen once. The top ten constitute 40% to 45% of the sample.

What was sequenced was distant non-tumor lung tissue. The receptor's source is a man aged 55 to 70 with non-small cell lung cancer. The V and J genes are TRBV29-1 and TRBJ1-1. The CDR3 loop reads CSVERQNTEVFY.